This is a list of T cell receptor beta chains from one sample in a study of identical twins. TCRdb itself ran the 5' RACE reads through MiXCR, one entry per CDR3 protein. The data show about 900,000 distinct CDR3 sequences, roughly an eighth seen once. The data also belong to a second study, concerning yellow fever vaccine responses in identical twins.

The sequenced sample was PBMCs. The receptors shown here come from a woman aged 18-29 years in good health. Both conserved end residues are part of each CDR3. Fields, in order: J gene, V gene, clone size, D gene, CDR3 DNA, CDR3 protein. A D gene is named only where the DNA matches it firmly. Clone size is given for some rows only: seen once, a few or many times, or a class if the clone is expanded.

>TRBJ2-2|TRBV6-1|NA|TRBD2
TGTGCCAGCAGTGAAGGGGGGGACTATAACACCGGGGAGCTGTTTTTT
CASSEGGDYNTGELFF
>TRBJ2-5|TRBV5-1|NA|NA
TGCGCCAGCAGAGGGTCTAGTTGGGGGGAGACCCAGTACTTC
CASRGSSWGETQYF
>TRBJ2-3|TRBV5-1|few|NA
TGCGCCAGCAGCCCTGAGGGGCAGACGCAGTATTTT
CASSPEGQTQYF
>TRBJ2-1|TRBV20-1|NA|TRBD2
TGCAGTGCTAGAGATCCCCGATCGGGGGGGAGCGGGAATGAGCAGTTCTTC
CSARDPRSGGSGNEQFF
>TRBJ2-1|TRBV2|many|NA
TGTGCCAGCAGCGCAACGGAGAACATATTGCGGTTCTTC
CASSATENILRFF
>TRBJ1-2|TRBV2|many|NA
TGTGCCAGCAGTGAGGGCATCTATGGCTACACCTTC
CASSEGIYGYTF
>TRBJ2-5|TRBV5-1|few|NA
TGCGCCAGCAGCTTGCAGCCGGATCTAACGGGAGAGACCCAGTACTTC
CASSLQPDLTGETQYF
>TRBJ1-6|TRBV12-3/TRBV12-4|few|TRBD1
TGTGCCAGCAGAAAGCAGGGGGGGTCTAATTCACCCCTCCACTTT
CASRKQGGSNSPLHF
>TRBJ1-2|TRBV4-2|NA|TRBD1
TGTGCCAGCAGCCAAGAGACAGGGGGCGCCTTCTATGGCTACACCTTC
CASSQETGGAFYGYTF
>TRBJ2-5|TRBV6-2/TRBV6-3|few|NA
TGTGCCAGCAGTTACGGTCCCGGGGCGGTCAGTGGCAGGCGCCCACAAGAGACCCAGTACTTC
CASSYGPGAVSGRRPQETQYF
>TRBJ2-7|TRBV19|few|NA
TGTGCCAGTAGTATCGATTGGCGGGGCTACGAGCAGTACTTC
CASSIDWRGYEQYF
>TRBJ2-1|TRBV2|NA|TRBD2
TGTGCCAGCAGTTTCCAGCGGGAGGGAAATGAGCAGTTCTTC
CASSFQREGNEQFF
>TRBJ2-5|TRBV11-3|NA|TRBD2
TGTGCCAGCAGCTTAGATAGTTCAGCGGGACGCCGAGAGACCCAGTACTTC
CASSLDSSAGRRETQYF
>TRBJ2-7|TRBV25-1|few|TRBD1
TGTGCCAGCAGTGAATTCGGGAAGGGACAGACCACATACGAGCAGTACTTC
CASSEFGKGQTTYEQYF
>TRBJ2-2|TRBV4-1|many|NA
TGCGCCAGCAGTTCAGTGGGGAGGAGGGTCACCGGGGAGCTGTTTTTT
CASSSVGRRVTGELFF
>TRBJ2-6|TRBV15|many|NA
TGTGCCACCAGCACGCAACCAGGGTTTGGGGCCAACGTCCTGACTTTC
CATSTQPGFGANVLTF